This is a list of T cell receptor beta chains from one sample in a study of blood T cell repertoires in COVID-19. The protocol was immunoSEQ multiplex PCR, while the TCRdb copy is restricted to in-frame clones and leaves out a portion. The repertoire holds about 160,000 clones, with less than 85% as singletons. The sequencing sample was made of PBMCs or T cells enriched from blood (not recorded which). The receptor set was obtained from a woman aged 45-65 years who had recovered from COVID-19. The CDR3 runs from the conserved cysteine through the conserved F or W. Fields, in order: V gene, clone size, D gene, J gene, CDR3 protein, CDR3 DNA. The D gene is left open where the match is weak. The size field is filled for only some rows; it gives once, few, many or a size class.

>TRBV29-1|-|-|TRBJ2-2
CSVHRSPGELFF
TGCAGCGTCCATCGGAGTCCCGGGGAGCTGTTTTTT
>TRBV28|-|-|TRBJ1-2
CASSHYGYTF
TGTGCCAGCAGCCATTATGGCTACACCTTC
>TRBV19|-|-|TRBJ2-2
CASSIWGQGSSGELFF
TGTGCCAGTAGTATATGGGGGCAGGGAAGCAGCGGGGAGCTGTTTTTT
>TRBV5-4|-|-|TRBJ1-3
CASSSHREQGNSGNTIYF
TGTGCCAGCAGCTCACACCGGGAGCAGGGCAACTCTGGAAACACCATATATTTT
>TRBV6-6|-|-|TRBJ2-2
CASRPGEAGELFF
TGTGCCAGCAGACCGGGGGAGGCCGGGGAGCTGTTTTTT
>TRBV5-6|-|TRBD1|TRBJ1-2
CASSFPGTGGLGDTF
TGTGCCAGCAGCTTCCCCGGGACAGGGGGCTTAGGCGACACCTTC
>TRBV5-1|once|-|TRBJ2-3
CASSLGRLGGRADTQYF
TGCGCCAGCAGCTTGGGACGGCTCGGAGGTCGGGCAGATACGCAGTATTTT
>TRBV11-3|-|TRBD2|TRBJ2-5
CASSPGGGRAGKTQYF
TGTGCCAGCAGCCCAGGAGGCGGGAGGGCCGGTAAGACCCAGTACTTC
>TRBV6-5|-|TRBD1|TRBJ1-5
CASLDRAGNQPQHF
TGTGCCAGCCTGGACAGGGCAGGGAATCAGCCCCAGCATTTT
>TRBV6-5|-|TRBD1|TRBJ2-5
CASSYSNRGPETQYF
TGTGCCAGCAGTTACTCCAACAGGGGGCCAGAGACCCAGTACTTC
>TRBV18|few|-|TRBJ1-1
CASSRAVGTNTEAFF
TGTGCCAGCTCACGGGCCGTGGGCACGAACACTGAAGCTTTCTTT
>TRBV7-3|-|TRBD2|TRBJ2-2
CASSLRLATTNTGELFF
TGTGCCAGCAGCCTAAGACTAGCTACTACTAACACCGGGGAGCTGTTTTTT
>TRBV7-2|-|TRBD1|TRBJ1-2
CASSLDRGQGGYTF
TGTGCCAGCAGCTTAGACAGGGGCCAGGGGGGCTACACCTTC
>TRBV14|-|-|TRBJ2-3
CASSLRDTQYF
TGTGCCAGCAGCCTCAGGGATACGCAGTATTTT
>TRBV6-1|-|TRBD1|TRBJ1-1
CASSDLQGRTEAFF
TGTGCCAGCAGTGACCTACAGGGGAGGACTGAAGCTTTCTTT
>TRBV9|-|TRBD2|TRBJ2-6
CASSSPGLAGGGANVLTF
TGTGCCAGCAGCTCCCCCGGACTAGCGGGGGGTGGGGCCAACGTCCTGACTTTC
>TRBV7-9|few|TRBD1|TRBJ1-2
CASSHKGADPNYGYTF
TGTGCCAGCAGCCATAAGGGGGCGGATCCTAACTATGGCTACACCTTC
>TRBV4-2|-|TRBD1|TRBJ1-1
CASSQRQGQGNTEAFF
TGTGCCAGCAGCCAAAGGCAAGGACAGGGGAACACTGAAGCTTTCTTT
>TRBV3-1/TRBV3-2|-|-|TRBJ2-3
CASSRVLEGHTQYF
TGTGCCAGCAGCCGCGTGTTAGAGGGCCATACGCAGTATTTT
>TRBV7-2|-|-|TRBJ2-1
CASSLRLTASSYNEQFF
TGTGCCAGCAGCTTAAGACTCACTGCCTCCTCCTACAATGAGCAGTTCTTC
>TRBV7-8|-|-|TRBJ2-1
CASTPLASGEQFF
TGTGCCAGCACCCCTCTAGCTTCGGGTGAGCAGTTCTTC
>TRBV7-9|-|TRBD1|TRBJ1-5
CASALGDRGSQPQHF
TGTGCCAGTGCCCTGGGGGACAGGGGTTCCCAGCCCCAGCATTTT
>TRBV9|-|-|TRBJ2-1
CASSPLRGQFF
TGTGCCAGCAGCCCCCTGCGCGGGCAGTTCTTC
>TRBV27|-|-|TRBJ1-1
CASSLRPGPNTEAFF
TGTGCCAGCAGTTTAAGGCCAGGGCCGAACACTGAAGCTTTCTTT
>TRBV27|-|-|TRBJ2-1
CASSLSTHVGNEQFF
TGTGCCAGCAGTTTATCGACTCACGTAGGCAATGAGCAGTTCTTC
>TRBV9|-|TRBD2|TRBJ2-2
CASSLTSGGTGELFF
TGTGCCAGCAGCCTGACTAGCGGGGGAACCGGGGAGCTGTTTTTT
>TRBV7-9|-|-|TRBJ1-2
CASSRTGTYGYTF
TGTGCCAGCAGCCGAACAGGGACCTATGGCTACACCTTC